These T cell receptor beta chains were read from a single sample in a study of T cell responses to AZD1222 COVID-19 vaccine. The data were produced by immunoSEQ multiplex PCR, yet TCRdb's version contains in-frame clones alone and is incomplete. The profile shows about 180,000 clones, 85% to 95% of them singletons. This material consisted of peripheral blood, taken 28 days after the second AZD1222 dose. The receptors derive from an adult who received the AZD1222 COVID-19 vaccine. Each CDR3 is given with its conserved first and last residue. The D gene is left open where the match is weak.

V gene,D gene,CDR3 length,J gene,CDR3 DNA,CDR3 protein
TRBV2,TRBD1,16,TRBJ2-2,TGTGCCAGCAGTGATGGTTCAGGACAGGTCCAGTGGGAGCTGTTTTTT,CASSDGSGQVQWELFF